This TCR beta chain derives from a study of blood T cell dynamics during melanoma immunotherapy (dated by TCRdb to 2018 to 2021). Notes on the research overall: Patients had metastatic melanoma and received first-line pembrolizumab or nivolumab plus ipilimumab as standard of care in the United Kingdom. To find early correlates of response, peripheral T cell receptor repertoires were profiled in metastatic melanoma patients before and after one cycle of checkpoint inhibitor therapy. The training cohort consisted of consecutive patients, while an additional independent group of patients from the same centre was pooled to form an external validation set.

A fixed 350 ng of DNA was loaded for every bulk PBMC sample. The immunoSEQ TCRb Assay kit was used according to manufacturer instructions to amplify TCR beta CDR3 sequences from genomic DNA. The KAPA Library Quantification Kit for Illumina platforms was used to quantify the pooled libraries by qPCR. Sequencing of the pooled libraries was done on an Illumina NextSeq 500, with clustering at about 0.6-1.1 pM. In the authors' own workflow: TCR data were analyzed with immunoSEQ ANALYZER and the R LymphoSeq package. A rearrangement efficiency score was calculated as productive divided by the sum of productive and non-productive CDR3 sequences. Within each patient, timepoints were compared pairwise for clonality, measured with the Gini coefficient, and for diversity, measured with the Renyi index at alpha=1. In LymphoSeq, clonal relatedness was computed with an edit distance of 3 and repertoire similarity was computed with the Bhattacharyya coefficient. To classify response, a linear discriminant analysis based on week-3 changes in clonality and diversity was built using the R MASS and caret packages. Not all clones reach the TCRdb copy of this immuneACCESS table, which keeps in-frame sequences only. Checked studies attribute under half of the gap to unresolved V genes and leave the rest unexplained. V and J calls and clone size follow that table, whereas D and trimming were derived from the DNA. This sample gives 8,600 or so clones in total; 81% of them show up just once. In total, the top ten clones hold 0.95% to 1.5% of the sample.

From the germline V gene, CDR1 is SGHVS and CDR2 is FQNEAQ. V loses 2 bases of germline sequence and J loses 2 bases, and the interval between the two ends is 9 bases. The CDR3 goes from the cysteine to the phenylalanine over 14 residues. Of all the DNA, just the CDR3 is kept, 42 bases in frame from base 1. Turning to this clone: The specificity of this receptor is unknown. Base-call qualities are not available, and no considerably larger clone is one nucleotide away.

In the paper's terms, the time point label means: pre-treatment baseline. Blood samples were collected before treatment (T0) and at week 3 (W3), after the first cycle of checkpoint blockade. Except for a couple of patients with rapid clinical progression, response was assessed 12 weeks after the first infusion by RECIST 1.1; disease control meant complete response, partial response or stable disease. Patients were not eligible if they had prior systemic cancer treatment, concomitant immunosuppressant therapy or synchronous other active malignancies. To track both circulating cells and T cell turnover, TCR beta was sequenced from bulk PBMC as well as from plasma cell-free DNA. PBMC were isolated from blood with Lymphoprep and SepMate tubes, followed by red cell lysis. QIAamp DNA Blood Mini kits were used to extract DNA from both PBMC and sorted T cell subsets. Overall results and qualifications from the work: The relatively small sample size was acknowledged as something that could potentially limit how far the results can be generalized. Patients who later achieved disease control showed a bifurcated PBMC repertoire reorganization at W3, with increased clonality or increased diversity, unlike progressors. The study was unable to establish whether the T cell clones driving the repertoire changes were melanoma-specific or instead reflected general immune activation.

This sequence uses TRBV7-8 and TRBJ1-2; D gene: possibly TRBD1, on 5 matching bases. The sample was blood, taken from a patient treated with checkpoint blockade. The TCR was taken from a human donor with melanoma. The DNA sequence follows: TGTGCCAGCAGCTTACGAGAGGGGAACTATGGCTACACCTTC. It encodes CASSLREGNYGYTF.